Following are 15 T cell receptor beta chains from one sample sequenced in a study of cytomegalovirus exposure and HLA in healthy donors. PCR involved 60 Vbeta and 13 Jbeta primers. Here immunoSEQ multiplex PCR was the method, and the copy in TCRdb shows in-frame clones only, minus some. The listing contains fewer than 150,000 clones. Input material: PBMCs. The origin of the receptors is a man aged 40-50 years in good health and CMV-seronegative.

This sequence joins TRBV7-3 and TRBJ2-3; 12 bases are shared with TRBD2. In germline, CDR1 is SGHTA, CDR2 FQGTGA. V shed 5 bases, J shed 5 bases, and the junction held 5 bases outside the gene matches. This CDR3 contains 15 residues. The CDR3 DNA sequence: TGTGCCAGCAGCCAAGGACTAGCGGGGTTAGATACGCAGTATTTT. It is translated as CASSQGLAGLDTQYF. The whole variable domain, filled in from reference TRBV7-3 and TRBJ2-3, reads GAGVSQTPSNKVTEKGKYVELRCDPISGHTALYWYRQSLGQGPEFLIYFQGTGAADDSGLPNDRFFAVRPEGSVSTLKIQRTERGDSAVYLCASSQGLAGLDTQYFGPGTRLTVL.

The chain employs TRBV27 and TRBJ2-6; the D gene is possibly TRBD1 (5 bases). Trimming shortened V by 6 bases and J by 4 bases, and 22 bases separated the two germline ends. CDR3 length: 18 amino acids. Germline lookup yields CDR1 MNHEY and CDR2 SMNVEV (reference sequence). The CDR3: CASRRTQGIVQGANVLTF. The CDR3 bases are TGTGCCAGCAGGCGGACCCAGGGTATCGTACAAGGGGCCAACGTCCTGACTTTC.

The rearrangement uses TRBV10-3 and TRBJ1-2, with TRBD1 matching over 10 bases. The germline V gene encodes CDR1 ENHRY and CDR2 SYGVKD. V shed 11 bases and J 6 bases; nucleotides not matched to a gene: 9. The CDR3 has 13 residues. CDR3 in amino acids: CALRQGAEDGYTF. CDR3 DNA: TGTGCCTTACGACAGGGGGCTGAAGATGGCTACACCTTC.

This chain uses TRBV27 with TRBJ2-7; TRBD1 matches 9 bases. The length of the CDR3 is 13 residues. Looked up from germline, CDR1 is MNHEY and CDR2 is SMNVEV (reference sequence). With V trimmed by 9 bases and J by 7 bases, 10 bases remained unmatched. CDR3 nucleotide sequence: TGTGCCAGTTGGGGAGGACAGGGGAAGGAGCAGTACTTC. This encodes CASWGGQGKEQYF.

The gene calls are TRBV5-1 and TRBJ1-1, with D tentatively TRBD1 (5 bases). Germline V lookup: CDR1 SGHRS, CDR2 YFSETQ. Trimming cost V 3 bases and J 6 bases, with 18 bases left between them. CDR3 length: 15 amino acids. The CDR3 region is CASSWNRGPKAEAFF. DNA of the CDR3: TGCGCCAGCAGCTGGAATAGGGGTCCGAAGGCTGAAGCTTTCTTT. Full variable domain (outside the CDR3, taken from reference TRBV5-1 and TRBJ1-1): KAGVTQTPRYLIKTRGQQVTLSCSPISGHRSVSWYQQTPGQGLQFLFEYFSETQRNKGNFPGRFSGRQFSNSRSEMNVSTLELGDSALYLCASSWNRGPKAEAFFGQGTRLTVV.

The V and J genes are TRBV29-1 and TRBJ1-2, with 9 bases that match TRBD1. CDR3 length: 12 amino acids. V shed 6 bases, J shed 4 bases, and the junction held 3 bases outside the gene matches. Germline assignment: CDR1 SQVTM and CDR2 ANQGSEA. In nucleotides, the CDR3 is TGCAGCGTCAAGACAGGGGGCTATGGCTACACCTTC. It encodes CSVKTGGYGYTF.

The chain uses TRBV7-2 and TRBJ2-7; possibly TRBD1 for D (6 bases). Germline V lookup: CDR1 SGHTA, CDR2 FQGNSA. The CDR3 runs to 13 residues. V was pared by 5 bases and J by 3 bases, with 11 bases between. CDR3: CASSLQGFYEQYF. CDR3 bases: TGTGCCAGCAGCCTACAGGGATTCTACGAGCAGTACTTC.

The chain employs TRBV20-1 and TRBJ2-7, with TRBD2 as a possible D gene (5 bases). Germline CDR1 is DFQATT and CDR2 is SNEGSKA (reference sequence). The CDR3 has 11 residues. Written as DNA, the CDR3 is TGCAGCGCCTTTCGGGGAAACGAGCAGTACTTC. This translates into CSAFRGNEQYF.

The chain has TRBV5-6 and TRBJ1-5; 7 nucleotides line up with TRBD1. This CDR3 has 16 residues. The V gene's germline CDR1 is SGHDT and CDR2 YYEEEE. V shed 1 base and J 3 bases; nucleotides not matched to a gene: 7. CDR3 nucleotides: TGTGCCAGCAGCTTGTACCGGGACAGTCTCAATCAGCCCCAGCATTTT. It codes for CASSLYRDSLNQPQHF.

This chain uses TRBV5-4 with TRBJ1-4; D is possibly TRBD1 (6 bases). V was pared by 4 bases and J by 5 bases, with 15 bases between. Germline V lookup: CDR1 SGHNT, CDR2 YYREEE (reference sequence). This CDR3 has 15 amino acids. CDR3 nucleotide sequence: TGTGCCAGCAGCAAAGGGACATCCTCGAATGAAAAACTGTTTTTT. Translated: CASSKGTSSNEKLFF.

This rearrangement joins TRBV5-1 to TRBJ2-5, with TRBD1 matching over 8 bases. The germline gives CDR1 SGHRS, CDR2 YFSETQ. V shed 4 bases and J 5 bases; nucleotides not matched to a gene: 7. This CDR3 is 14 amino acids long. The CDR3 DNA is TGCGCCAGCAGCGCGACAGGGGTCCAGGAGACCCAGTACTTC. It yields the protein CASSATGVQETQYF. The full variable domain, with the rest looked up from reference TRBV5-1 and TRBJ2-5, is KAGVTQTPRYLIKTRGQQVTLSCSPISGHRSVSWYQQTPGQGLQFLFEYFSETQRNKGNFPGRFSGRQFSNSRSEMNVSTLELGDSALYLCASSATGVQETQYFGPGTRLLVL.

The genes are TRBV6-5 and TRBJ1-6; D is ambiguous. The CDR3 is made up of 14 amino acids. Germline CDR1 MNHEY, CDR2 SVGAGI. V was cut by 2 bases and J by 6 bases, with 8 bases left in between. The CDR3 is CASSYRGSNSPLHF. CDR3 DNA: TGTGCCAGCAGTTACCGCGGCAGTAATTCACCCCTCCACTTT.

This chain connects TRBV2 to TRBJ1-5, with a possible D match to TRBD1 (5 bases). This CDR3 contains 14 residues. CDR1 is SNHLY, CDR2 FYNNEI, per germline. Trimming stripped 4 bases from V and 4 bases from J, with 11 bases between. CDR3 protein: CASSGTNRNQPQHF. The CDR3 DNA is TGTGCCAGCAGTGGGACCAACAGGAATCAGCCCCAGCATTTT.

The V call is TRBV27, the J call TRBJ1-1, with unresolved D. The germline V and J ends were trimmed by 2 bases and 3 bases, with 7 bases remaining between them. The germline V gene has CDR1 MNHEY and CDR2 SMNVEV (reference sequence). This CDR3 contains 13 residues. CDR3 amino acids: CASSLARDTEAFF. The CDR3 DNA is TGTGCCAGCAGTTTAGCGAGGGACACTGAAGCTTTCTTT.

This chain joins TRBV2 and TRBJ2-3, with 7 positions matching TRBD2. The CDR3 length is 14 residues. Losses at the gene ends were 7 bases for V and 2 bases for J; bases not matched to a gene: 6. Germline assignment: CDR1 SNHLY and CDR2 FYNNEI. Here the CDR3 DNA reads TGTGCCAGCAACCGAGCGGGGCCCACAGATACGCAGTATTTT. Residues: CASNRAGPTDTQYF.